This T cell receptor beta chain was documented in a study of response to subunit inactivated influenza vaccine. Broader study findings: It was suggested by the authors that few new T cells are recruited by each seasonal influenza vaccination.

With regard to this clonotype: Its antigen is unknown.

TCRdb reprocessed the RT-PCR reads with MiXCR, giving one entry per CDR3 protein. The sample lists 500,000 to 550,000 distinct CDR3 sequences, about 7.6% occurring once. Unmatched junction bases numbered 12, after V lost 5 bases and J lost 6 bases. Germline V gene lookup returns CDR1 SGHAT and CDR2 FQNNGV. The CDR3 has 18 residues. This TCR was recovered from a man in his fifties or sixties who received an inactivated influenza vaccine. The sequences come from PBMCs from blood, collected roughly 24 months after vaccination. V gene TRBV11-2 combines with J gene TRBJ2-1; 14 nucleotides match TRBD2. CDR3: CASSLYSGLAGAGNEQFF. CDR3 DNA sequence: TGTGCCAGCAGCCTATACTCGGGACTAGCGGGGGCGGGCAATGAGCAGTTCTTC.